This TCR beta chain was found in a study of cytomegalovirus exposure and HLA in healthy donors. Remarks on this clone: Its cognate antigen is unknown.

General observations from the study: In vitro assays verified that three CMV-associated chains recognized CMV antigens specifically. Follow-up analysis later connected one missense variant in DCLRE1C with trimming of TCR beta V- and J-genes. Later analysis reportedly placed an Asian-associated ancestry cluster below the roughly 680-donor mean in N-insertions.

Germline assignment: CDR1 SGHDT and CDR2 YYEEEE. Trimming left V 4 bases short and J 6 bases short, with 17 bases between. CDR3 length equals 15 residues. The PCR was carried out with 60 Vbeta primers and 13 Jbeta primers. Profiled with immunoSEQ multiplex PCR; TCRdb holds only in-frame clones, not every one. In the table there are some 200,000 clones, about four fifths of which are singletons. The sequence came from a female donor in good health and CMV-seronegative. Sequenced material: PBMCs. J is TRBJ2-4 and V is TRBV5-6; perhaps TRBD1 as D (5 bases). CDR3 region: CASSPSGRQGNIQYF. CDR3 nucleotide sequence: TGTGCCAGCAGCCCGAGTGGCAGGCAGGGAAACATTCAGTACTTC.